A selection of T cell receptor beta chains follows, all from one sample in a study of blood T cells in healthy people across ages. TCRdb reprocessed the 5' RACE reads via MiXCR and lists one record per CDR3 protein. The sample holds roughly 800,000 distinct CDR3 sequences, roughly 50% seen once. Sequencing was done on a sample of blood. The receptors stem from a young man in good health. Each CDR3 is given with its conserved first and last residue. Fields, in order: J gene, clone size, CDR3 length, D gene, V gene, CDR3 protein, CDR3 DNA. A D gene is named only where the DNA matches it firmly. The size of a clone is reported for some rows only, either as once, few or many, or as a class for expanded clones.

J: TRBJ2-3; size: many; length: 12; D: NA; V: TRBV7-2; CDR3: CASSLLTDTQYF; DNA: TGTGCCAGCAGCTTACTCACAGATACGCAGTATTTT
J: TRBJ1-4; size: NA; length: 16; D: NA; V: TRBV4-2; CDR3: CASSRTAGSTNEKLFF; DNA: TGTGCCAGCAGCCGGACCGCAGGATCGACTAATGAAAAACTGTTTTTT
J: TRBJ2-7; size: few; length: 12; D: NA; V: TRBV6-5; CDR3: CASRSSGYEQYF; DNA: TGTGCCAGCAGGAGCAGCGGCTACGAGCAGTACTTC
J: TRBJ2-7; size: NA; length: 13; D: NA; V: TRBV29-1; CDR3: CSVEDRYSYEQYF; DNA: TGCAGCGTTGAAGACCGATACTCCTACGAGCAGTACTTC
J: TRBJ1-4; size: NA; length: 15; D: TRBD1; V: TRBV12-3/TRBV12-4; CDR3: CASSPGGQRNEKLFF; DNA: TGTGCCAGCAGTCCCGGGGGACAGCGGAATGAAAAACTGTTTTTT
J: TRBJ1-1; size: NA; length: 15; D: TRBD1; V: TRBV7-2; CDR3: CASSPRQGGNTEAFF; DNA: TGTGCCAGCAGCCCAAGACAGGGCGGCAACACTGAAGCTTTCTTT
J: TRBJ2-1; size: NA; length: 14; D: TRBD1; V: TRBV10-3; CDR3: CAIRAGTAFNEQFF; DNA: TGTGCCATCAGGGCAGGGACAGCCTTCAATGAGCAGTTCTTC
J: TRBJ2-1; size: once; length: 15; D: TRBD2; V: TRBV27; CDR3: CASSRPGLAGSPPFF; DNA: TGTGCCAGCAGCCGACCGGGACTAGCGGGAAGCCCTCCGTTCTTC
J: TRBJ2-3; size: NA; length: 14; D: NA; V: TRBV5-1; CDR3: CASSLALTTDTQYF; DNA: TGCGCCAGCAGCTTGGCCCTTACCACAGATACGCAGTATTTT
J: TRBJ1-1; size: NA; length: 12; D: NA; V: TRBV29-1; CDR3: CSADGGNTEAFF; DNA: TGCAGCGCCGATGGGGGGAACACTGAAGCTTTCTTT
J: TRBJ2-5; size: NA; length: 17; D: TRBD2; V: TRBV4-2; CDR3: CASSQDLKAGGQETQYF; DNA: TGTGCCAGCAGCCAAGACCTGAAAGCGGGAGGGCAAGAGACCCAGTACTTC
J: TRBJ2-7; size: few; length: 14; D: NA; V: TRBV20-1; CDR3: CSANAQDSSYEQYF; DNA: TGCAGTGCTAATGCCCAGGACAGCTCCTACGAGCAGTACTTC
J: TRBJ2-7; size: few; length: 14; D: NA; V: TRBV5-4; CDR3: CASKPDKSSYEQYF; DNA: TGTGCCAGCAAACCGGACAAGAGCTCCTACGAGCAGTACTTC
J: TRBJ2-1; size: NA; length: 17; D: TRBD2; V: TRBV4-2; CDR3: CASSQVLAGVSYNEQFF; DNA: TGTGCCAGCAGCCAAGTCCTAGCGGGAGTGTCCTACAATGAGCAGTTCTTC
J: TRBJ1-5; size: NA; length: 15; D: NA; V: TRBV12-3/TRBV12-4; CDR3: CASSLADRRGQPQHF; DNA: TGTGCCAGCAGTTTAGCCGACAGGAGAGGTCAGCCCCAGCATTTT
J: TRBJ1-2; size: few; length: 13; D: NA; V: TRBV6-2/TRBV6-3; CDR3: CASRASGARGYTF; DNA: TGTGCCAGCAGGGCGTCGGGGGCGCGTGGCTACACCTTC
J: TRBJ2-1; size: NA; length: 16; D: TRBD2; V: TRBV10-3; CDR3: CAISRGSGGFDNEQFF; DNA: TGTGCCATCAGTCGGGGCAGCGGGGGGTTCGACAATGAGCAGTTCTTC
J: TRBJ2-7; size: many; length: 16; D: TRBD1; V: TRBV11-2; CDR3: CASSFIWTGPTYEQYF; DNA: TGTGCCAGCAGCTTTATTTGGACAGGGCCCACCTACGAGCAGTACTTC